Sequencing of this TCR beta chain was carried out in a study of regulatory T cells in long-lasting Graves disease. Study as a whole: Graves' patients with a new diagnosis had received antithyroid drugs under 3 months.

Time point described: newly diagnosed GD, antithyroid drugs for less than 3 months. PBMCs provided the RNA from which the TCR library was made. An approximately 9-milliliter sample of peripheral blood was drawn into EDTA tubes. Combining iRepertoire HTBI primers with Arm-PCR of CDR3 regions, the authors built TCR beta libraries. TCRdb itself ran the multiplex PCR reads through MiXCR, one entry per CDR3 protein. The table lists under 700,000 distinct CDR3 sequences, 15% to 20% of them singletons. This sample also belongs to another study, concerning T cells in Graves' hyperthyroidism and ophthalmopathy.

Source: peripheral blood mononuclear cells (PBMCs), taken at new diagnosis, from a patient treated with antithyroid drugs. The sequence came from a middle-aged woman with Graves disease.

CDR3 coding DNA: TGTGCCAGCAGTGAAAGTAGCGGGGGGGGTGGCTCACCCCTCCACTTT. It encodes CASSESSGGGGSPLHF. The rearrangement joins TRBV6-1 to TRBJ1-6; D is perhaps TRBD1 (5 bases). CDR1 is MNHNS, CDR2 SASEGT, per germline. The V end lost 2 bases, the J end lost 10 bases, and 18 bases lay between the germline ends. The CDR3 loop spans 16 amino acids.